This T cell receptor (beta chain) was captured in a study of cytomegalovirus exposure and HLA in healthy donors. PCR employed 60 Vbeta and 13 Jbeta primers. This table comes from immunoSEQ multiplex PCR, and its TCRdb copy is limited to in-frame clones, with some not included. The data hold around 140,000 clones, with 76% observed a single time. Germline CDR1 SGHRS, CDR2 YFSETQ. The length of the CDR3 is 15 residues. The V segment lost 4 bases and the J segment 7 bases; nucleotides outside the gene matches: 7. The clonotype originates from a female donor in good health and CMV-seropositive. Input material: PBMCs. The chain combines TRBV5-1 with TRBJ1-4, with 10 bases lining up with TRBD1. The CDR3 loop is CASSETGGGGEKLFF. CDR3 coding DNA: TGCGCCAGCAGCGAGACAGGGGGCGGAGGTGAAAAACTGTTTTTT.